A selection of T cell receptor beta chains follows, all from one sample in a study of CD8 T cells in Susac syndrome. From the immunoSEQ multiplex PCR reads, TCRdb called clonotypes with MiXCR, one entry per CDR3 protein. The repertoire has tens of thousands of distinct CDR3 sequences, just over 90% of them found once; the top ten carry roughly 0.16%. Sequenced sample: CD4+ T cells from PBMCs. These receptors were taken from a human donor with Susac syndrome. Both conserved end residues are part of each CDR3. D genes are given only for firm matches. Some rows mark clone size as missing; the rest say once, few, many or name a class of expanded clone.

D	size	J	V	CDR3	DNA
TRBD2	once	TRBJ2-7	TRBV20-1	CSAPVMGLAGDSYEQYF	TGCAGTGCCCCGGTGATGGGACTAGCGGGGGATTCCTACGAGCAGTACTTC
-	-	TRBJ2-5	TRBV4-3	CASSQSSRGQETQYF	TGCGCCAGCAGCCAATCGTCCAGGGGTCAGGAGACCCAGTACTTC
TRBD2	once	TRBJ2-3	TRBV6-5	CASSSPSGGSTDTQYF	TGTGCCAGCAGTTCCCCGAGCGGGGGCAGCACAGATACGCAGTATTTT
-	-	TRBJ2-7	TRBV6-2/TRBV6-3	CASRGGGEQYF	TGTGCCAGCAGGGGAGGGGGAGAGCAGTACTTC
-	-	TRBJ1-5	TRBV4-2	CASSQDWQGSSNQPQHF	TGTGCCAGCAGCCAAGATTGGCAGGGGTCTTCCAATCAGCCCCAGCATTTT
TRBD1	-	TRBJ2-1	TRBV6-5	CASRTDRGLYNEQFF	TGTGCCAGCAGGACCGACAGGGGGTTATACAATGAGCAGTTCTTC
TRBD1	-	TRBJ1-5	TRBV2	CASSPETGGSQPQHF	TGTGCCAGCAGCCCCGAGACAGGGGGTTCTCAGCCCCAGCATTTT
TRBD1	-	TRBJ2-5	TRBV18	CASSPLGTGEETQYF	TGTGCCAGCTCACCACTGGGGACAGGGGAGGAGACCCAGTACTTC
-	-	TRBJ1-3	TRBV7-9	CASSKKEKGNTIYF	TGTGCCAGCAGCAAAAAAGAGAAGGGAAACACCATATATTTT
-	-	TRBJ2-3	TRBV5-1	CASSLRGHHTDTQYF	TGCGCCAGCAGCTTAAGAGGCCACCACACAGATACGCAGTATTTT
TRBD1	few	TRBJ2-7	TRBV5-6	CASRLGQGAYEQYF	TGTGCCAGCAGGTTGGGACAGGGGGCCTACGAGCAGTACTTC
-	-	TRBJ2-7	TRBV20-1	CSVPWGPTYEQYF	TGCAGTGTCCCGTGGGGCCCTACCTACGAGCAGTACTTC
TRBD1	-	TRBJ1-6	TRBV20-1	CSARDLDRGVNSPLHF	TGCAGTGCTAGAGATTTGGACAGGGGGGTAAATTCACCCCTCCACTTT
-	-	TRBJ2-5	TRBV2	CASSEPAGRAYF	TGTGCCAGCAGTGAACCGGCCGGAAGGGCCTACTTC
-	-	TRBJ2-7	TRBV7-3	CASSSGAGEQYF	TGTGCCAGCAGCTCTGGAGCCGGCGAGCAGTACTTC
TRBD1	-	TRBJ2-7	TRBV12-3/TRBV12-4	CASSSRGTGWDVVQYF	TGTGCCAGCAGCTCACGAGGGACAGGGTGGGATGTAGTGCAGTACTTC
-	-	TRBJ2-5	TRBV3-1	CASSHSGKRETQYF	TGTGCCAGCAGCCACTCTGGGAAACGAGAGACCCAGTACTTC
TRBD1	-	TRBJ2-5	TRBV5-4	CASSLEGQGGTQYF	TGTGCCAGCAGCTTGGAGGGACAGGGAGGGACCCAGTACTTC
-	-	TRBJ2-1	TRBV9	CASSGRAVSSYNEQFF	TGTGCCAGCAGTGGCAGGGCCGTCAGCTCCTACAATGAGCAGTTCTTC
TRBD1	-	TRBJ1-2	TRBV9	CASSVGGQGFYGYTF	TGTGCCAGCAGCGTTGGGGGACAGGGATTCTATGGCTACACCTTC
-	-	TRBJ1-2	TRBV6-2/TRBV6-3	CASRPTGGDYGYTF	TGTGCCAGCAGACCGACAGGAGGAGACTATGGCTACACCTTC
-	-	TRBJ1-6	TRBV12-3/TRBV12-4	CASSLSQIRVSPLHF	TGTGCCAGCAGTTTAAGTCAGATTCGCGTTTCACCCCTCCACTTT
-	-	TRBJ2-1	TRBV24-1	CATSDLRGGYNEQFF	TGTGCCACCAGTGATTTGCGGGGCGGTTACAATGAGCAGTTCTTC